This T cell receptor (beta chain) derives from a study of technical replicates of blood from a few donors. V was clipped by 1 base and J by 10 bases; unmatched bases: 12. This CDR3 has 16 amino acids. CDR1 SEHNR and CDR2 FQNEAQ come from the germline V gene (reference sequence). The protocol was immunoSEQ multiplex PCR, while the TCRdb copy is restricted to in-frame clones and leaves out a portion. The sample has 60,000 to 85,000 clones; roughly 94% are singletons. The receptor comes from a human donor in good health. The sequenced sample was T cells isolated from PBMCs. The rearrangement joins TRBV7-9 to TRBJ2-1, with 8 positions matching TRBD2. The CDR3 reads CASSLVLGLAMTEQFF. In DNA form, the CDR3 reads TGTGCCAGCAGCTTAGTGCTCGGACTAGCTATGACCGAGCAGTTCTTC.